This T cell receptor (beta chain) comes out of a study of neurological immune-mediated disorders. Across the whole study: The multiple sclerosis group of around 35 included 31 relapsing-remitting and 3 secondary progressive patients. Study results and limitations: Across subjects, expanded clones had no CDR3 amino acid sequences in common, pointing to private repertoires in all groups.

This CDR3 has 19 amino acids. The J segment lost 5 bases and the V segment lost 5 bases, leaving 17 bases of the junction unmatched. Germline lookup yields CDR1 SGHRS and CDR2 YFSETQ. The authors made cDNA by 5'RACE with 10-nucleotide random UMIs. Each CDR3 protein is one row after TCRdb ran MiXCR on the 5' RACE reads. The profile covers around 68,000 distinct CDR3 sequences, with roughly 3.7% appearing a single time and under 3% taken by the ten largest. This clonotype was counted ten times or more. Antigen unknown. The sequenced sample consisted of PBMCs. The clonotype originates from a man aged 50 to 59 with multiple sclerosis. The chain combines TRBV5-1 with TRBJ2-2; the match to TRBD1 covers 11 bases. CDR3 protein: CASRELPNTGTGGTGELFF. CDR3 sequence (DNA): TGCGCCAGCAGGGAACTCCCCAATACCGGGACAGGGGGTACCGGGGAGCTGTTTTTT.